This entry lists 32 T cell receptor beta chains sequenced from one sample in a study of shared clonotypes between healthy human individuals (dated by TCRdb to 2018 to 2020). Receptor libraries were prepared by the immunoSEQ multiplex PCR assay. TCRdb mirrors the immuneACCESS table, restricted to in-frame sequences. Some clones are absent from its copies; in checked studies, under half trace to an unresolved V gene, and the reason for the others is unknown. In all, the sample holds 2 million to 3 million clones, and roughly 93% of those were seen once. The leading ten clones occupy 0.36% of the sample. The specimen sequenced was naive CD4+ T cells from PBMCs. This sample's cell subset or site label indicates: CD45RA+ positively selected. These receptors were collected from a man between 18 and 29 years old in good health. Some clones in this sample may be carry-over from other donors' samples.

This rearrangement joins TRBV9 to TRBJ1-2; unclear D gene. The CDR3 spans 16 residues. Looked up from germline, CDR1 is SGDLS and CDR2 is YYNGEE. V lost 0 bases and J lost 1, with 13 bases in between. In nucleotides, the CDR3 is TGTGCCAGCAGCGTAGGGGGTCCATCGGGTAACTATGGCTACACCTTC. Translated, it gives CASSVGGPSGNYGYTF.

This clone was counted a single time. The genes are TRBV6-6 and TRBJ2-7; the match to TRBD2 covers 12 bases. V trimming: 6 bases; J trimming: 2 bases; junction bases outside the gene matches: 5. This CDR3 is 15 amino acids long. Germline V lookup: CDR1 MNHNY, CDR2 SVGAGI (reference sequence). The CDR3 DNA reads as TGTGCCAGCAGCCGACTAGCGGGAGTGACCTACGAGCAGTACTTC. This sequence encodes CASSRLAGVTYEQYF.

The chain couples TRBV5-1 to TRBJ2-3; the D gene is possibly TRBD1 (6 bases). The V and J ends lost 4 bases and 1 base respectively, with 10 bases between them. CDR3 length equals 14 residues. The V gene's germline CDR1 is SGHRS and CDR2 YFSETQ. CDR3 nucleotides: TGCGCCAGCAGCCCGAGACAGGGCACAGATACGCAGTATTTT. Translated, it gives CASSPRQGTDTQYF.

As concerns this clone: Other DNA sequences in the same sample also yield this CDR3. The chain uses TRBV9 and TRBJ2-5, with no clear D. This CDR3 region has 13 residues. V gave up 2 bases and J gave up 1 base, with 6 bases separating them. Germline V gives CDR1 SGDLS, CDR2 YYNGEE. This chain's CDR3 is CASSVSTQETQYF. The CDR3 bases are TGTGCCAGCAGCGTCAGCACCCAAGAGACCCAGTACTTC.

The table lists this clone with a few counts. The genes are TRBV28 and TRBJ1-5; a possible D gene is TRBD1 (5 bases). Germline V CDR1 and CDR2: MDHEN, SYDVKM. V was cut by 1 base and J by 7 bases, with 14 bases left in between. This CDR3 spans 15 amino acids. This CDR3 reads CASSLFSQWGQPQHF. DNA of the CDR3: TGTGCCAGCAGTTTATTTTCCCAGTGGGGCCAGCCCCAGCATTTT.

Notes on this clone: Different DNA sequences within this sample yield the same CDR3. V usage is TRBV15 and J usage is TRBJ1-5, with D hard to call. V was pared by 0 bases and J by 6 bases, with 9 bases between. CDR1 LNHNV and CDR2 YYDKDF come from the germline V gene (reference sequence). The CDR3 totals 14 residues. CDR3 sequence: CATSRDRAGQPQHF. The CDR3 nucleotides are TGTGCCACCAGCAGAGATCGGGCGGGTCAGCCCCAGCATTTT.

The chain joins TRBV6-7 to TRBJ2-5; 8 bases fit TRBD1. TRBV6-7 is recorded as an ORF, its role being uncertain. The length of the CDR3 is 16 residues. Trimming removed 2 bases from V and 5 bases from J; junction bases left unmatched: 10. The CDR3 DNA sequence: TGTGCCAGCAGTTACCCGGACAGGGAAAGGAGGGAGACCCAGTACTTC. Protein: CASSYPDRERRETQYF.

The rearrangement joins TRBV18 to TRBJ1-5, with 7 bases aligning to TRBD1. This CDR3 is 14 amino acids long. Germline trimming cut 4 bases from V and 7 bases from J; bases unmatched to any gene: 7. In germline, CDR1 is KGHSH, CDR2 LQKENI. The CDR3 DNA reads as TGTGCCAGCTCACACGACAGGGACCAGCAGCCCCAGCATTTT. As protein: CASSHDRDQQPQHF.

This sequence joins TRBV19 and TRBJ1-1; a weak D match, TRBD1 (5 bases). CDR3 length equals 15 residues. With 4 bases removed from V and 5 bases from J, the gap between germline ends came to 17 bases. Germline-derived CDR1 and CDR2 are LNHDA and SQIVND (reference sequence). In DNA, the CDR3 is TGTGCCAGTAGTAGCGGCGGGGGGATCTCGACTGAAGCTTTCTTT. This translates into CASSSGGGISTEAFF.

The chain carries TRBV5-1 and TRBJ2-1; D is perhaps TRBD2 (5 bases). Per the germline V gene, CDR1 is SGHRS and CDR2 is YFSETQ. V lost 5 bases, J lost 3 bases, and 6 bases lay in between. The CDR3 length is 12 residues. CDR3 protein: CASRRDYNEQFF. CDR3 DNA: TGCGCCAGCAGACGGGACTACAATGAGCAGTTCTTC. The complete variable domain, with remaining parts taken from reference TRBV5-1 and TRBJ2-1, reads KAGVTQTPRYLIKTRGQQVTLSCSPISGHRSVSWYQQTPGQGLQFLFEYFSETQRNKGNFPGRFSGRQFSNSRSEMNVSTLELGDSALYLCASRRDYNEQFFGPGTRLTVL.

The chain recombines TRBV2 with TRBJ1-5; D is ambiguous. CDR3 length: 13 amino acids. The V and J ends lost 1 base and 5 bases respectively, with 6 bases between them. Looked up from germline, CDR1 is SNHLY and CDR2 is FYNNEI. CDR3 sequence reads: CASSEGTYQPQHF. The CDR3 coding sequence is TGTGCCAGCAGTGAAGGGACTTATCAGCCCCAGCATTTT.

This sequence joins TRBV4-3 and TRBJ2-3; D is ambiguous. The CDR3 is made up of 14 amino acids. Trimming took 0 bases from V and 5 from J, leaving 9 bases between them. Looked up from germline, CDR1 is LGHNA and CDR2 is YSLEER. The CDR3 sequence is CASSQEGRVDTQYF. CDR3 in DNA: TGCGCCAGCAGCCAAGAAGGTAGAGTAGATACGCAGTATTTT.

The gene calls are TRBV15 and TRBJ2-7; the D gene is possibly TRBD1 (5 bases). The CDR3 has 15 residues. The germline V gene encodes CDR1 LNHNV and CDR2 YYDKDF (reference sequence). The V end was cut by 0 bases, the J end by 0 bases, with 9 bases between. CDR3 in amino acids: CATSREYRTSYEQYF. For the CDR3, the DNA is TGTGCCACCAGCAGAGAGTACAGGACCTCCTACGAGCAGTACTTC.

The J gene is TRBJ2-5, the V gene TRBV5-4; D unclear. V was trimmed by 2 bases and J by 1 base, leaving 9 bases between them. CDR1 SGHNT and CDR2 YYREEE come from the germline V gene (reference sequence). The CDR3 spans 14 residues. The CDR3 DNA follows: TGTGCCAGCAGCTTAGGCAGCTTCCAAGAGACCCAGTACTTC. Protein product: CASSLGSFQETQYF.

The genes are TRBV28 and TRBJ2-3; possibly TRBD2 for D (6 bases). Trimming removed 6 bases from V and 2 bases from J, with 15 bases in between. CDR3 length equals 15 residues. Germline CDR1 is MDHEN and CDR2 is SYDVKM. The CDR3 nucleotides read TGTGCCAGCAGGGGGACTCGGATAAACACAGATACGCAGTATTTT. Protein: CASRGTRINTDTQYF.

The rearrangement uses TRBV18 and TRBJ1-2; the match to TRBD1 covers 10 bases. Germline CDR1 KGHSH, CDR2 LQKENI. This CDR3 spans 17 amino acids. J lost 4 bases, V lost 2 bases, and 10 bases had no gene match. Written as DNA, the CDR3 is TGTGCCAGCTCACCAGTTCAGGGACAGGGGTTTGGCTATGGCTACACCTTC. Its translation: CASSPVQGQGFGYGYTF.

This clone was found a few times. The same CDR3 is also encoded by other DNA sequences in this sample. The chain combines TRBV29-1 with TRBJ1-1; D may be TRBD1 (5 bases). The CDR3 totals 10 residues. Trimming left V 6 bases short and J 7 bases short, with 9 bases between. Germline lookup yields CDR1 SQVTM and CDR2 ANQGSEA. CDR3 bases: TGCAGCGTCGGGGACGGTGAAGCTTTCTTT. Its translation: CSVGDGEAFF.

In nucleotides, the CDR3 is TGTGCCAGCAGCCAAGATCGGGTGGCAAGCGGGGAGCTGTTTTTT. Translation gives CASSQDRVASGELFF. V gene TRBV4-2 combines with J gene TRBJ2-2; D gene uncertain. The V gene's germline CDR1 is LGHNA and CDR2 YNFKEQ. The CDR3 is 15 amino acids. Trimming removed 0 bases from V and 7 bases from J, with 12 bases in between.

Regarding this clone: The missing conserved phenylalanine or tryptophan at the end of this CDR3 makes a read error likely. No DNA is shown, since the ends of the CDR3 on it are uncertain; the CDR3 is the one TCRdb lists. The gene calls are TRBV6-5 and TRBJ2-7; the table's D call TRBD1 went unverified against the DNA. The CDR3 spans 10 amino acids, including both terminal residues. From germline, CDR1 is MNHEY and CDR2 SVGAGI. CDR3 in amino acids: CASSSPPGGG.

The genes are TRBV2 and TRBJ1-5; D perhaps matches TRBD1 (6 bases). The CDR3 extends over 13 amino acids. In germline, CDR1 is SNHLY, CDR2 FYNNEI. Trimming shortened V by 6 bases and J by 3 bases, and 9 bases separated the two germline ends. In DNA form, the CDR3 reads TGTGCCAGCAGAAGACAGGCCAATCAGCCCCAGCATTTT. Amino acid sequence: CASRRQANQPQHF.

This clone has a single count. The chain employs TRBV18 and TRBJ2-1; 7 nucleotides line up with TRBD1. With 5 bases clipped from V and 5 bases from J, the junction kept 6 bases outside the gene matches. Germline CDR1 and CDR2: KGHSH and LQKENI. The length of the CDR3 is 14 residues. CDR3 coding DNA: TGTGCCAGCTCAATGACAGGGTGGGACAATGAGCAGTTCTTC. It translates to CASSMTGWDNEQFF.

The chain joins TRBV5-1 to TRBJ2-7, with D possibly matching TRBD1 (6 bases). Germline V gives CDR1 SGHRS, CDR2 YFSETQ. V was pared by 5 bases and J by 2 bases, with 11 bases between. The CDR3 is 13 residues long. This CDR3 reads CASRLQGPYEQYF. The CDR3 nucleotides are TGCGCCAGCAGACTCCAGGGGCCCTACGAGCAGTACTTC.

This chain uses TRBV28 with TRBJ2-5; TRBD2 agrees at 7 bases. The ends lost 8 bases at V and 1 base at J; junction bases unmatched: 13. CDR1 and CDR2 (germline): MDHEN, SYDVKM. The CDR3 consists of 16 residues. CDR3 sequence reads: CASRAGRRGSQETQYF. CDR3 coding DNA: TGTGCCAGCCGAGCAGGACGCCGCGGGAGCCAAGAGACCCAGTACTTC.

In its sample, this clone was seen once. The chain couples TRBV7-2 to TRBJ1-1, with D unclear. Trimming shortened V by 5 bases and J by 5 bases, and 15 bases separated the two germline ends. Germline assignment: CDR1 SGHTA and CDR2 FQGNSA. The CDR3 is 14 residues long. The CDR3 nucleotides are TGTGCCAGCAGCCACGATGGGGAAGTAACTGAAGCTTTCTTT. Translated: CASSHDGEVTEAFF.

V is TRBV6-1 and J is TRBJ1-1, with 11 bases identical to TRBD1. CDR1 MNHNS and CDR2 SASEGT come from the germline V gene. The V segment lost 5 bases and the J segment 4 bases; nucleotides outside the gene matches: 6. This CDR3 spans 15 amino acids. The CDR3 nucleotides are TGTGCCAGCAGTACGCCGGGGACAGGGGGCACTGAAGCTTTCTTT. It is translated as CASSTPGTGGTEAFF.

The V call is TRBV18, the J call TRBJ2-5, with a weak D call TRBD2 (5 bases). Germline-derived CDR1 and CDR2 are KGHSH and LQKENI. The ends were cut back, 8 bases at V and 3 bases at J, with 10 bases in the middle. This CDR3 is built from 12 residues. As DNA, the CDR3 is TGTGCCAGCCAAGAGGGAGAAGAGACCCAGTACTTC. It is translated as CASQEGEETQYF.

This clone was observed a handful of times. This chain joins TRBV9 and TRBJ1-1, with D possibly being TRBD1 (5 bases). The V end was cut by 0 bases, the J end by 11 bases, with 20 bases between. Germline V gene data show CDR1 as SGDLS and CDR2 as YYNGEE. This CDR3 has 15 amino acids. As DNA, the CDR3 is TGTGCCAGCAGCGTAGTCCCTGGAGGGCCTGGGGGTGCTTTCTTT. It encodes CASSVVPGGPGGAFF.

The chain links TRBV18 to TRBJ1-1, with D uncertain. This CDR3 has 16 amino acids. CDR1 is KGHSH, CDR2 LQKENI, per germline. V was trimmed by 3 bases and J by 0 bases, leaving 14 bases between them. The CDR3 DNA follows: TGTGCCAGCTCACCCCGGACGGGGATAGTGAACACTGAAGCTTTCTTT. Its protein is CASSPRTGIVNTEAFF.

Of note for this clone: Other nucleotide sequences from this sample produce the same CDR3. The rearrangement uses TRBV6-5 and TRBJ2-7, with 8 bases that match TRBD2. V lost 0 bases to trimming and J lost 7 bases; unmatched junction nucleotides: 5. The CDR3 covers 14 residues. Germline CDR1 reads MNHEY; CDR2 reads SVGAGI. This CDR3 reads CASSYSSGRGEQYF. As DNA, the CDR3 is TGTGCCAGCAGTTACTCGAGCGGGAGAGGAGAGCAGTACTTC.

This clone was counted once. The chain is built from TRBV19 and TRBJ2-5, with D possibly being TRBD1 (5 bases). V dropped 6 bases and J dropped 10 bases, with 18 bases sitting between them. The CDR3 is 13 residues long. Germline CDR1 LNHDA, CDR2 SQIVND (reference sequence). The CDR3 DNA sequence: TGTGCCAGTAGCCTACTGGACACAAAGTACCAGTACTTC. As protein: CASSLLDTKYQYF.

This chain connects TRBV6-7 to TRBJ1-5, with 7 bases that match TRBD1. TRBV6-7 qualifies as an ORF whose function is uncertain. The CDR3 is 20 residues long. The J segment lost 2 bases and the V segment lost 5 bases, leaving 21 bases of the junction unmatched. CDR3 DNA: TGTGCCAGCAGTGGCTACAGGGGACGCCGAGAGGGTATATGCAATCAGCCCCAGCATTTT. Its translation: CASSGYRGRREGICNQPQHF.

On this clone itself: The sample has other DNA sequences that encode this CDR3 too. The chain employs TRBV9 and TRBJ2-3; the D is unclear. V shed 0 bases and J shed 3 bases, with 5 bases lying between them. The germline gives CDR1 SGDLS, CDR2 YYNGEE. This CDR3 has 13 amino acids. CDR3 coding DNA: TGTGCCAGCAGCGTAGGGGCGACAGATACGCAGTATTTT. Translated: CASSVGATDTQYF.